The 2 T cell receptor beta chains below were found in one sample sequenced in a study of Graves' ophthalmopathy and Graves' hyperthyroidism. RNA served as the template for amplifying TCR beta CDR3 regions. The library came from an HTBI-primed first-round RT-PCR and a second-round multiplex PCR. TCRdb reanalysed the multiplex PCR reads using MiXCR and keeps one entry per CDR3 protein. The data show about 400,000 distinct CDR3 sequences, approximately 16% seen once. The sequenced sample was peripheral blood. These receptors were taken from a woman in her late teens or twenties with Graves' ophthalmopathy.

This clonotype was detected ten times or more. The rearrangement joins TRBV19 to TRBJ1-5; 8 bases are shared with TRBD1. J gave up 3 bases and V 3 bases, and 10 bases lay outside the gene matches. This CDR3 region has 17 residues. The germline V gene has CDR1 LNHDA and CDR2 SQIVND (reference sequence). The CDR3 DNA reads TGTGCCAGTAGTATTTCGGCTGGACAGGGATACAATCAGCCCCAGCATTTT. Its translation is CASSISAGQGYNQPQHF.

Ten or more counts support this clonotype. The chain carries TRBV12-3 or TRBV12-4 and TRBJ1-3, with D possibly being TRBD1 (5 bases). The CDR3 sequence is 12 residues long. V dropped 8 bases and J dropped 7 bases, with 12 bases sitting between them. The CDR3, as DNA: TGTGCCAGCTCGGGGCCGGCCAACACCATATATTTT. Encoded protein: CASSGPANTIYF.